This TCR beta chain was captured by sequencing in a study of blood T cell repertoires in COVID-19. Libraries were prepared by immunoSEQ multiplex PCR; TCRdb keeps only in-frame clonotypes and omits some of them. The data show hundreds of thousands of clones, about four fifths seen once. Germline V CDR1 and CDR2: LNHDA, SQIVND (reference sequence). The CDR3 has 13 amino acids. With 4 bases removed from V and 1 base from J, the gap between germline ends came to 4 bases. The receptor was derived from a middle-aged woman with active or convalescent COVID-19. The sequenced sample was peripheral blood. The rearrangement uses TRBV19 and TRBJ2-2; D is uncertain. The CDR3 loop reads CASSNKNTGELFF. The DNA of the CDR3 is TGTGCCAGTAGTAACAAGAACACCGGGGAGCTGTTTTTT.